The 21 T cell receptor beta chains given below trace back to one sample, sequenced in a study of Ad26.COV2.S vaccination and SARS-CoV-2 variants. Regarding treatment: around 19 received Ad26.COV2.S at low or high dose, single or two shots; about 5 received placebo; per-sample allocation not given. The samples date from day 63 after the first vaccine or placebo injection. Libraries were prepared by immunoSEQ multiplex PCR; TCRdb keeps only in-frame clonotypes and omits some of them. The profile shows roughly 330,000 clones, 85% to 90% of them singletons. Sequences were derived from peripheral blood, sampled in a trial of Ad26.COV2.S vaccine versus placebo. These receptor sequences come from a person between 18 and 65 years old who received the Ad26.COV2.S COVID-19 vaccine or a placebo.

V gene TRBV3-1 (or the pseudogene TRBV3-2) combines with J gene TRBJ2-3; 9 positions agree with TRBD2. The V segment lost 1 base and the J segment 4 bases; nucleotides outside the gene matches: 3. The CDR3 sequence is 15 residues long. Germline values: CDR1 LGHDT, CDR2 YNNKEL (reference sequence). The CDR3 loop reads CASSQGGGAADTQYF. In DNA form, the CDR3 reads TGTGCCAGCAGCCAAGGCGGGGGGGCGGCAGATACGCAGTATTTT.

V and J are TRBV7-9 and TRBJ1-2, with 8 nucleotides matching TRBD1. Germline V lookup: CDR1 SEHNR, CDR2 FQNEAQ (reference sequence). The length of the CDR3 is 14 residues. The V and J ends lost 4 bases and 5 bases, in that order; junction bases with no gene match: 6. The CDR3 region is CASSSGGLIYGYTF. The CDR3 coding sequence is TGTGCCAGCAGCTCAGGGGGCCTCATTTATGGCTACACCTTC.

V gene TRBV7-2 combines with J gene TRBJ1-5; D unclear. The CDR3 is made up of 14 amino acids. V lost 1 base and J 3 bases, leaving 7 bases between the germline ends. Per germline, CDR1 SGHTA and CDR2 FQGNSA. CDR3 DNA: TGTGCCAGCAGCTTAGAGAGGGTCAATCAGCCCCAGCATTTT. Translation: CASSLERVNQPQHF.

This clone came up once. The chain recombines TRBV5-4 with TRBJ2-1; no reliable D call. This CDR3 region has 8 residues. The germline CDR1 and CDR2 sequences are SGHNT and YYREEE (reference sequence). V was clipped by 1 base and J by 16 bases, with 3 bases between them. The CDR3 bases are TGTGCCAGCAGCTTGACCTTCTTC. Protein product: CASSLTFF.

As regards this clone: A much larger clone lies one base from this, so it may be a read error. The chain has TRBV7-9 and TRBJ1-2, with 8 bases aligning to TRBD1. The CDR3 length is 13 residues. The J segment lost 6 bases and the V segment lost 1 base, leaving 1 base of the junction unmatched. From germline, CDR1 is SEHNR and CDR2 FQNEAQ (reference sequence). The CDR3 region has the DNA TGTGCCAGCAGCTTAGAGACAGGGGATGGCTACACCTTC. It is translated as CASSLETGDGYTF.

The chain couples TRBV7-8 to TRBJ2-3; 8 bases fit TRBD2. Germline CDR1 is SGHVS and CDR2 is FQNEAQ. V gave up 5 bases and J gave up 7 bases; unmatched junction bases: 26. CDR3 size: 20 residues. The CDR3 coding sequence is TGTGCCAGCAGCCCCCGGGACACGGCGCCGGGACTAGGTTTAACTTATACGCAGTATTTT. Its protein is CASSPRDTAPGLGLTYTQYF.

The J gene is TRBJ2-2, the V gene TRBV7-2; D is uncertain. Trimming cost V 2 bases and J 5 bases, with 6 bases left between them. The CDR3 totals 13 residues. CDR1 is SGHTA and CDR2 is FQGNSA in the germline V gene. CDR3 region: CASSLLGTGELFF. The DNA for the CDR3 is TGTGCCAGCAGCTTATTGGGGACCGGGGAGCTGTTTTTT.

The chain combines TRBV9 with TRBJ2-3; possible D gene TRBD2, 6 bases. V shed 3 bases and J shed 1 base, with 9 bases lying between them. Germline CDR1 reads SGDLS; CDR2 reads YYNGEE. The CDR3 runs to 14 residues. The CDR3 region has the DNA TGTGCCAGCAGCGATAGCGGTCGCACAGATACGCAGTATTTT. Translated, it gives CASSDSGRTDTQYF.

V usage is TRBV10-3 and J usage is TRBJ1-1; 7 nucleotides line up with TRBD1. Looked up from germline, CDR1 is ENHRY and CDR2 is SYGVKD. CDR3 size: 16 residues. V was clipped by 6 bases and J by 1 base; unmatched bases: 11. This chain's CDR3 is CAISAPTGQSNTEAFF. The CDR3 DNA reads TGTGCCATCAGCGCACCAACGGGACAGTCGAACACTGAAGCTTTCTTT.

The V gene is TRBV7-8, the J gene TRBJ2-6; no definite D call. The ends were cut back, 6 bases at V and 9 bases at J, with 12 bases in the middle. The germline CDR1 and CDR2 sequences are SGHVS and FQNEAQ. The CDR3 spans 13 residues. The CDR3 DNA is TGTGCCAGCAGGTCCTTTGACATCAACGTCCTGACTTTC. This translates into CASRSFDINVLTF.

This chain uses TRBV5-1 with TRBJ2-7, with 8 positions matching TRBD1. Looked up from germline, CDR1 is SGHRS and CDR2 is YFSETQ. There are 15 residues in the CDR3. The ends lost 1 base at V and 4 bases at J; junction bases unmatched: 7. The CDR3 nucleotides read TGCGCCAGCAGCTTGCAGGGGGCCGAGTTGTACGAGCAGTACTTC. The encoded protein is CASSLQGAELYEQYF.

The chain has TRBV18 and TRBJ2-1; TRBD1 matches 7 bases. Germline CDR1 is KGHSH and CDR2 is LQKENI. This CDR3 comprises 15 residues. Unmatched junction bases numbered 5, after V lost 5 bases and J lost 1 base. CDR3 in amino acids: CASSADRFSYNEQFF. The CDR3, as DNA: TGTGCCAGCTCAGCGGACAGGTTTTCCTACAATGAGCAGTTCTTC.

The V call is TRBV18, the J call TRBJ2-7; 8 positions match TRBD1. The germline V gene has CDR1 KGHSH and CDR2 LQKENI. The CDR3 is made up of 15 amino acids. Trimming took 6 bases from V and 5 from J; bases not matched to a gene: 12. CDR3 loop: CASSLGQGKAHEQYV. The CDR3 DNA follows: TGTGCCAGCTCCCTAGGACAGGGCAAGGCCCACGAGCAGTACGTC.

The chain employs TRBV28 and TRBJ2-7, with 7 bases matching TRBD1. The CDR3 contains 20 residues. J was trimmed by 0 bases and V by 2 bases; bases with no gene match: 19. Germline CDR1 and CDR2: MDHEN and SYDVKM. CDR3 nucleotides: TGTGCCAGCAGTTTAGGGGGTCTCTTGACAGGGATCGTCAGCTCCTACGAGCAGTACGTC. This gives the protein CASSLGGLLTGIVSSYEQYV.

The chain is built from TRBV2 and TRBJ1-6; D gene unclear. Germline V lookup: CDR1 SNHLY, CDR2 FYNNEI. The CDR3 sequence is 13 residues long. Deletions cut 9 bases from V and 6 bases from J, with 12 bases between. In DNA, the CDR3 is TGTGCCAGGGGTCTTGGAGCTAATTCACCCCTCCACTTT. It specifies CARGLGANSPLHF.

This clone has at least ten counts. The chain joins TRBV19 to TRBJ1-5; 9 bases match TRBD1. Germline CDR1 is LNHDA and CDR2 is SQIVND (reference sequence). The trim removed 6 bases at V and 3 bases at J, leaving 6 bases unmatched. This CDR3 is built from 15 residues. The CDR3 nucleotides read TGTGCCAGTAGGGCCTGGACAGGGGACAATCAGCCCCAGCATTTT. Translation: CASRAWTGDNQPQHF.

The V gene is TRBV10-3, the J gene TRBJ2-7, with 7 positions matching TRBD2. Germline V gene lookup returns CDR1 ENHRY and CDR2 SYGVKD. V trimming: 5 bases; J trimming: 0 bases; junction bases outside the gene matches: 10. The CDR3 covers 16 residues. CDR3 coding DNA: TGTGCCATCAGTCCCCGGGGAGCGGGGAGCTCCTACGAGCAGTACGTC. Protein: CAISPRGAGSSYEQYV.

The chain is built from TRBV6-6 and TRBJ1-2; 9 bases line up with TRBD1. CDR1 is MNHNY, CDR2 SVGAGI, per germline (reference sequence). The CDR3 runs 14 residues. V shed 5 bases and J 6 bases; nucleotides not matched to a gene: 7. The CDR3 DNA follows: TGTGCCAGCAGTACATCGGACAGGGGCAATGGCTACACCTTC. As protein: CASSTSDRGNGYTF.

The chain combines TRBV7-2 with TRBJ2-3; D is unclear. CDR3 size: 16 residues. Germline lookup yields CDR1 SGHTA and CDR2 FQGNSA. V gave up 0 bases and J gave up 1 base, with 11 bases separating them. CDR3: CASSLAQVVGTDTQYF. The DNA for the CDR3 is TGTGCCAGCAGCTTAGCGCAGGTGGTAGGCACAGATACGCAGTATTTT.

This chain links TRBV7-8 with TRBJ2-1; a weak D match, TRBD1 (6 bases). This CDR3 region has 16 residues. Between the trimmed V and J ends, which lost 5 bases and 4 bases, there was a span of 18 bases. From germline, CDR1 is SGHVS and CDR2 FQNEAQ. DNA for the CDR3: TGTGCCAGCAGCATTAGACAGGTGGGCCCATACAATGAGCAGTTCTTC. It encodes CASSIRQVGPYNEQFF.

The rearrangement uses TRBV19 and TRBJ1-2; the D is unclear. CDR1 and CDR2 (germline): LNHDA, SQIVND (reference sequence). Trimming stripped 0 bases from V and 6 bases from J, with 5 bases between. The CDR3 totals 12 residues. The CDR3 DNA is TGTGCCAGTAGTATAGATAGACATGGCTACACCTTC. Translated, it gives CASSIDRHGYTF.